These 16 T cell receptor beta chains came from one sample sequenced in a study of CD8 T cells in ankylosing spondylitis. MiXCR, run by TCRdb on the 5' RACE reads, gives a single entry per CDR3 protein. In the table there are 110,000 to 150,000 distinct CDR3 sequences, more than 7% of which are singletons. Sequencing used synovial fluid, either unsorted or a sorted T cell fraction (not recorded which). The receptors derive from a male donor with ankylosing spondylitis.

This clonotype was counted many times. The V call is TRBV5-1, the J call TRBJ2-5; TRBD2 agrees at 10 bases. The germline CDR1 and CDR2 sequences are SGHRS and YFSETQ. V shed 0 bases, J shed 2 bases, and the junction held 7 bases outside the gene matches. This CDR3 has 17 residues. This CDR3 reads CASSLVLAGGLQETQYF. The CDR3 bases are TGCGCCAGCAGCTTGGTGTTAGCGGGGGGACTACAAGAGACCCAGTACTTC.

The chain has TRBV27 and TRBJ2-7; D remains unclear. Looked up from germline, CDR1 is MNHEY and CDR2 is SMNVEV (reference sequence). V gave up 5 bases and J gave up 3 bases, with 11 bases separating them. This CDR3 region has 13 residues. The CDR3 protein is CASSPHFGYEQYF. The CDR3 DNA sequence: TGTGCCAGCAGTCCCCATTTCGGCTACGAGCAGTACTTC.

This clonotype was detected many times. The genes are TRBV20-1 and TRBJ1-5; D is ambiguous. The CDR3 has 12 amino acids. In germline, CDR1 is DFQATT, CDR2 SNEGSKA (reference sequence). The ends were cut back, 3 bases at V and 0 bases at J, with 3 bases in the middle. CDR3 amino acids: CSASYSNQPQHF. CDR3 DNA: TGCAGTGCTAGCTATAGCAATCAGCCCCAGCATTTT.

This clonotype was seen ten or more times. V usage is TRBV6-4 and J usage is TRBJ2-1; perhaps TRBD2 as D (6 bases). V lost 5 bases and J lost 2, with 13 bases in between. Germline CDR1 MRHNA, CDR2 SNTAGT. There are 15 residues in the CDR3. CDR3 loop: CASSQTSGPYNEQFF. The CDR3, as DNA: TGTGCCAGCAGTCAGACTAGTGGCCCCTACAATGAGCAGTTCTTC.

The chain recombines TRBV15 with TRBJ2-7; D tentatively reads TRBD1 or TRBD2 (5 bases each). Germline V CDR1 and CDR2: LNHNV, YYDKDF (reference sequence). The V end lost 1 base, the J end lost 6 bases, and 13 bases lay between the germline ends. The length of the CDR3 is 14 residues. The CDR3 reads CATSRGGRDGEQYF. The DNA for the CDR3 is TGTGCCACCAGCAGAGGGGGAAGGGACGGCGAGCAGTACTTC.

This chain connects TRBV12-3 or TRBV12-4 to TRBJ2-5, with D tentatively TRBD1 or TRBD2 (7 bases each). The CDR3 runs to 14 residues. The germline V and J ends were trimmed by 6 bases and 5 bases, with 16 bases remaining between them. The CDR3 region has the DNA TGTGCCAGCAGATCTGACAGGGAGGGTGAGACCCAGTACTTC. Translation: CASRSDREGETQYF.

The chain carries TRBV7-9 and TRBJ2-1, with D possibly TRBD2 on 5 matching bases. The V end was cut by 2 bases, the J end by 5 bases, with 10 bases between. Germline V gene sequence: CDR1 SEHNR, CDR2 FQNEAQ (reference sequence). CDR3 size: 14 residues. The CDR3 here is CASSLLAQNNEQFF. CDR3 nucleotide sequence: TGTGCCAGCAGCTTACTAGCCCAGAACAATGAGCAGTTCTTC. Looking up the rest from reference TRBV7-9 and TRBJ2-1 gives the full variable domain: DTGVSQNPRHKITKRGQNVTFRCDPISEHNRLYWYRQTLGQGPEFLTYFQNEAQLEKSRLLSDRFSAERPKGSFSTLEIQRTEQGDSAMYLCASSLLAQNNEQFFGPGTRLTVL.

This clonotype was detected ten times or more. The rearrangement joins TRBV6-2 or TRBV6-3 to TRBJ1-5; unclear D gene. Germline-derived CDR1 and CDR2 are MNHEY and SVGEGT. The CDR3 loop spans 14 amino acids. V shed 0 bases and J shed 9 bases, with 12 bases lying between them. The CDR3 reads CASSYSGGKGPQHF. The CDR3 DNA is TGTGCCAGCAGTTACTCTGGTGGGAAGGGGCCCCAGCATTTT.

This clonotype was detected only once. Here the CDR3 reads CSARGGLAGGLETQYF. CDR3 DNA: TGCAGTGCTAGAGGCGGACTAGCGGGAGGGTTAGAGACCCAGTACTTC. This chain connects TRBV20-1 to TRBJ2-5, with 15 bases identical to TRBD2. Per the germline V gene, CDR1 is DFQATT and CDR2 is SNEGSKA (reference sequence). The V segment lost 1 base and the J segment 4 bases; nucleotides outside the gene matches: 4. The length of the CDR3 is 16 residues.

This clonotype was seen many times. The chain combines TRBV19 with TRBJ2-4; D possibly corresponds to TRBD2 (5 bases). The germline V and J ends were trimmed by 0 bases and 1 base, with 13 bases remaining between them. The CDR3 extends over 17 amino acids. Germline-derived CDR1 and CDR2 are LNHDA and SQIVND (reference sequence). As DNA, the CDR3 is TGTGCCAGTAGTATAGACCCGATCGGGGTTGCCAAAAACATTCAGTACTTC. This encodes CASSIDPIGVAKNIQYF. Based on the CDR3 plus reference TRBV19 and TRBJ2-4, the full variable domain is DGGITQSPKYLFRKEGQNVTLSCEQNLNHDAMYWYRQDPGQGLRLIYYSQIVNDFQKGDIAEGYSVSREKKESFPLTVTSAQKNPTAFYLCASSIDPIGVAKNIQYFGAGTRLSVL.

This clonotype was observed at least ten times. The rearrangement uses TRBV29-1 and TRBJ2-7; D is unclear. The length of the CDR3 is 11 residues. V was pared by 2 bases and J by 9 bases, with 11 bases between. Germline values: CDR1 SQVTM, CDR2 ANQGSEA. CDR3 amino acids: CSVESPIGQYF. CDR3 DNA sequence: TGCAGCGTTGAATCCCCGATCGGGCAGTACTTC.

This clonotype occurred many times. This chain joins TRBV20-1 and TRBJ2-3; TRBD1 or TRBD2 may be the D gene (5 bases each). The CDR3 runs to 13 residues. The V gene lost 3 bases and the J gene lost 1 base, with 8 bases spanning the gap. Germline CDR1 and CDR2: DFQATT and SNEGSKA (reference sequence). For the CDR3, the DNA is TGCAGTGCTAGCTTGGGGGGCACAGATACGCAGTATTTT. It codes for CSASLGGTDTQYF.

This clonotype has at least ten counts. The rearrangement uses TRBV20-1 and TRBJ2-7, with unresolved D. V lost 3 bases, J lost 1 base, and 1 base lay in between. The CDR3 loop spans 10 amino acids. Germline-derived CDR1 and CDR2 are DFQATT and SNEGSKA (reference sequence). CDR3 nucleotide sequence: TGCAGTGCTAGTTCCTACGAGCAGTACTTC. Amino acid sequence: CSASSYEQYF.

This clonotype was detected a few times. This chain links TRBV12-3 or TRBV12-4 with TRBJ1-2; TRBD1 matches 10 bases. The V gene end was trimmed by 7 bases and the J gene end by 4 bases; junction bases not matched to a gene: 9. The CDR3 has 15 amino acids. For the CDR3, the DNA is TGTGCCAGCACCTCCGGGACAGGGGAGACCTATGGCTACACCTTC. This codes for CASTSGTGETYGYTF.

This clonotype turned up a few times. V is TRBV6-1 and J is TRBJ2-3; D may be TRBD1 or TRBD2 (6 bases each). Germline values: CDR1 MNHNS, CDR2 SASEGT. The CDR3 is made up of 14 amino acids. V lost 8 bases and J 4 bases, leaving 16 bases between the germline ends. The CDR3 nucleotides are TGTGCCAGCCACCTTCGGGGGCTGGCAGATACGCAGTATTTT. Its protein product is CASHLRGLADTQYF.

The rearrangement joins TRBV4-2 to TRBJ2-3; D might be TRBD1 or TRBD2, each matching 5 bases. The CDR3 runs 16 residues. Germline CDR1 reads LGHNA; CDR2 reads YNFKEQ. V gave up 0 bases and J gave up 0 bases, with 10 bases separating them. CDR3 sequence: CASSQEWGPSTDTQYF. The CDR3 region has the DNA TGTGCCAGCAGCCAAGAATGGGGACCTAGCACAGATACGCAGTATTTT.